The entry below gives a single T cell receptor beta chain sequence along with its context. Antigen specificity is unknown. This entry comes from a study of beta chain features in type 1 diabetes. The study, taken as a whole, reports: Insertions were fewer and deletions more numerous at VDJ junctions in type 1 diabetes patients. The study found moderately but significantly shorter TCRB CDR3s in all four CD4+ subsets of Type 1 diabetes patients.

Deletions cut 3 bases from V and 0 bases from J, with 6 bases between. Germline CDR1 and CDR2: MNHEY and SVGAGI. CDR3 size: 15 residues. Every bit of the isolated RNA underwent reverse transcription, so sequencing read expressed TCRB transcripts. Naive, central memory and regulatory T cell samples produced a mean of roughly 3.9 million reads. The protocol was immunoSEQ multiplex PCR, while the TCRdb copy is restricted to in-frame clones and leaves out a portion. This sample has about 120,000 clones; 15% to 20% occur once, and the top ten carry 2.6%. This TCR was sampled from a man aged 18 to 30 with type 1 diabetes. Sequencing was done on a sample of central memory CD4+ T cells from blood. The rearrangement joins TRBV6-5 to TRBJ2-6; D is ambiguous. This CDR3 is CASSYDHSGANVLTF. The CDR3 nucleotides read TGTGCCAGCAGTTATGACCACTCTGGGGCCAACGTCCTGACTTTC.